The next 27 T cell receptor beta chains were all read from a single sample in a study of chemoradiotherapy in HPV16-positive cancers. Clones were sequenced by immunoSEQ multiplex PCR, and TCRdb holds only the in-frame ones, with some missing. The table shows about 12,000 clones, with approximately 87% occurring only once. The source was blood, collected from a patient who underwent chemoradiotherapy. These receptors came from a human donor with HPV-associated anogenital cancer.

The chain has TRBV30 and TRBJ2-2; D ambiguous. The CDR3 is made up of 13 amino acids. Trimming left V 5 bases short and J 4 bases short, with 11 bases between. The V gene's germline CDR1 is GTSNPN and CDR2 SVGIG (reference sequence). In nucleotides, the CDR3 is TGTGCCTGGTCTCGTTCCTCCACCGGGGAGCTGTTTTTT. Encoded protein: CAWSRSSTGELFF.

The chain is built from TRBV5-5 and TRBJ1-3; 9 positions match TRBD1. V lost 1 base and J lost 3; bases outside the gene matches: 5. The CDR3 consists of 16 residues. CDR1 is SGHKS and CDR2 is YYEKEE in the germline V gene (reference sequence). Written as DNA, the CDR3 is TGTGCCAGCAGCTTGATCAGGACAGGGGTTGGAAACACCATATATTTT. This encodes CASSLIRTGVGNTIYF.

The chain carries TRBV29-1 and TRBJ1-4, with TRBD1 as a possible D gene (6 bases). The germline V and J ends were trimmed by 4 bases and 6 bases, with 15 bases remaining between them. Germline values: CDR1 SQVTM, CDR2 ANQGSEA. The CDR3 spans 14 residues. The chain's CDR3 is CSVVGGGFDEKLFF. The CDR3 nucleotides read TGCAGCGTTGTGGGGGGCGGTTTCGATGAAAAACTGTTTTTT.

The rearrangement joins TRBV27 to TRBJ1-3; 8 bases agree with TRBD1. The CDR3 is 14 residues long. After removal of 5 bases from V and 4 bases from J, the junction contained 4 bases not matched to a gene. Germline-derived CDR1 and CDR2 are MNHEY and SMNVEV (reference sequence). The CDR3 here is CASSGRGQGNTIYF. In DNA, the CDR3 is TGTGCCAGCAGTGGCAGGGGGCAAGGAAACACCATATATTTT.

The chain recombines TRBV5-1 with TRBJ2-7; D is unresolved. The germline gives CDR1 SGHRS, CDR2 YFSETQ. This CDR3 comprises 14 residues. The V end lost 0 bases, the J end lost 5 bases, and 12 bases lay between the germline ends. CDR3 DNA sequence: TGCGCCAGCAGCTTGGATAGGGTTGGCAACGAGCAGTACTTC. Its translation is CASSLDRVGNEQYF.

The J gene is TRBJ1-4, the V gene TRBV7-9, with D hard to call. The CDR3 loop spans 12 amino acids. CDR1 SEHNR and CDR2 FQNEAQ come from the germline V gene (reference sequence). V was pared by 1 base and J by 8 bases, with 5 bases between. CDR3 sequence: CASSLEGEKLFF. Here the CDR3 DNA reads TGTGCCAGCAGCTTAGAGGGAGAAAAACTGTTTTTT.

The gene calls are TRBV6-5 and TRBJ1-2, with D unclear. Trimming removed 0 bases at V and 6 bases at J, with 8 bases between. CDR3 size: 13 residues. Per germline, CDR1 MNHEY and CDR2 SVGAGI. Written as DNA, the CDR3 is TGTGCCAGCAGTTACTCCAATCGGAATGGCTACACCTTC. Protein: CASSYSNRNGYTF.

The J gene is TRBJ2-7, the V gene TRBV11-2; a weak D match, TRBD2 (5 bases). The germline V gene encodes CDR1 SGHAT and CDR2 FQNNGV. V gave up 2 bases and J gave up 1 base, with 15 bases separating them. The CDR3 is made up of 16 amino acids. CDR3 region: CASSLLRGFQSYEQYF. The CDR3 coding sequence is TGTGCCAGCAGCTTATTGAGAGGGTTTCAGTCCTACGAGCAGTACTTC.

This clone appeared once. This chain uses TRBV27 with TRBJ2-7; D remains unclear. The CDR3 sequence is 13 residues long. With 8 bases removed from V and 2 bases from J, the gap between germline ends came to 13 bases. CDR1 is MNHEY and CDR2 is SMNVEV in the germline V gene (reference sequence). DNA of the CDR3: TGTGCCAGCCCCTTTGCTGGGGCCTACGAGCAGTACTTC. Translating it yields CASPFAGAYEQYF.

This clone is a singleton in its sample. This chain connects TRBV5-8 to TRBJ1-2, with D possibly being TRBD1 (5 bases). V was clipped by 4 bases and J by 4 bases, with 17 bases between them. Germline V gene sequence: CDR1 SGHTS, CDR2 YDEGEE. CDR3 length: 15 residues. The CDR3 region has the DNA TGTGCCAGCAGCACCCCCGGGGGGGTCGGCTATGGCTACACCTTC. It encodes CASSTPGGVGYGYTF.

Written as DNA, the CDR3 is TGTGCCAGCAGTGGACGAGCGGGGCGGAACACCGGGGAGCTGTTTTTT. This translates into CASSGRAGRNTGELFF. This chain joins TRBV2 and TRBJ2-2, with 7 bases aligning to TRBD2. The CDR3 is made up of 16 amino acids. The germline CDR1 and CDR2 sequences are SNHLY and FYNNEI. Trimming at V came to 4 bases and at J to 1 base, leaving 6 bases not matched to a gene.

This rearrangement joins TRBV10-3 to TRBJ2-7; 7 nucleotides agree with TRBD1. Germline V gene sequence: CDR1 ENHRY, CDR2 SYGVKD. Losses at the gene ends were 3 bases for V and 2 bases for J; bases not matched to a gene: 7. The length of the CDR3 is 15 residues. For the CDR3, the DNA is TGTGCCATCAGTGATCTAAGGGACAGTACCTACGAGCAGTACTTC. Encoded protein: CAISDLRDSTYEQYF.

The rearrangement uses TRBV9 and TRBJ2-2; TRBD2 is a possible D gene (6 bases). The CDR3 length is 16 residues. Trimming removed 1 base from V and 4 bases from J, with 14 bases in between. Germline V gene lookup returns CDR1 SGDLS and CDR2 YYNGEE. The CDR3 protein is CASSVPSGVGTGELFF. CDR3 in DNA: TGTGCCAGCAGCGTACCCTCGGGGGTAGGCACCGGGGAGCTGTTTTTT.

The chain couples TRBV4-1 to TRBJ1-5; D gene ambiguous. Trimming took off 5 bases at V and 0 bases at J, with 11 bases between the two ends. CDR1 is MGHRA, CDR2 YSYEKL, per germline. The CDR3 spans 15 residues. The CDR3 bases are TGCGCCAGCAGCTCGGTCGGGGATAGCAATCAGCCCCAGCATTTT. This gives the protein CASSSVGDSNQPQHF.

The chain joins TRBV4-3 to TRBJ2-1; the D is unclear. Per the germline V gene, CDR1 is LGHNA and CDR2 is YSLEER. The V gene lost 0 bases and the J gene lost 1 base, with 7 bases spanning the gap. There are 15 residues in the CDR3. The CDR3, as DNA: TGCGCCAGCAGCCAAGAGAGGCCATCCTACAATGAGCAGTTCTTC. Protein product: CASSQERPSYNEQFF.

V usage is TRBV5-1 and J usage is TRBJ2-5, with D maybe TRBD2 (7 bases). V gave up 0 bases and J gave up 7 bases, with 16 bases separating them. This CDR3 spans 15 amino acids. Germline loops: CDR1 SGHRS, CDR2 YFSETQ. The CDR3 spells CASSLAGGPPGTQYF. The CDR3 bases are TGCGCCAGCAGCTTGGCCGGGGGGCCCCCAGGGACCCAGTACTTC.

The chain uses TRBV7-2 and TRBJ1-6, with D perhaps matching TRBD1 (5 bases). Per the germline V gene, CDR1 is SGHTA and CDR2 is FQGNSA. The CDR3 extends over 14 amino acids. The V end lost 5 bases, the J end lost 4 bases, and 9 bases lay between the germline ends. In DNA, the CDR3 is TGTGCCAGCAGCCGACAGATTTATAATTCACCCCTCCACTTT. Its translation is CASSRQIYNSPLHF.

The chain combines TRBV27 with TRBJ2-5; perhaps D is TRBD1 or TRBD2 (6 bases each). The CDR3 is 17 residues long. CDR1 MNHEY and CDR2 SMNVEV come from the germline V gene (reference sequence). The V and J ends lost 1 base and 2 bases respectively, with 17 bases between them. Here the CDR3 reads CASSLWRRGHTQETQYF. In nucleotides, the CDR3 is TGTGCCAGCAGTTTATGGAGGAGGGGACACACGCAAGAGACCCAGTACTTC.

V gene TRBV6-6 combines with J gene TRBJ2-7; TRBD1 or TRBD2 may be the D gene (5 bases each). V was clipped by 2 bases and J by 2 bases, with 7 bases between them. Germline lookup yields CDR1 MNHNY and CDR2 SVGAGI (reference sequence). CDR3 length: 13 amino acids. The CDR3 loop is CASSYRDPYEQYF. The CDR3 bases are TGTGCCAGCAGTTACCGGGACCCCTACGAGCAGTACTTC.

The chain combines TRBV2 with TRBJ1-1, with 9 bases lining up with TRBD1. The V and J ends lost 0 bases and 5 bases, in that order; junction bases with no gene match: 7. Germline V gene sequence: CDR1 SNHLY, CDR2 FYNNEI. CDR3 size: 16 residues. CDR3 in DNA: TGTGCCAGCAGTGAAGCCCTTAGGACAGGGGAAACTGAAGCTTTCTTT. It specifies CASSEALRTGETEAFF.

V and J are TRBV2 and TRBJ1-1; 10 nucleotides match TRBD1. CDR1 and CDR2 (germline): SNHLY, FYNNEI. The CDR3 is made up of 16 amino acids. V dropped 1 base and J dropped 6; count of bases not matched to a gene: 8. The CDR3 coding sequence is TGTGCCAGCAGTGAAGATAGGGACAGGGGCGGATCTGAAGCTTTCTTT. It yields the protein CASSEDRDRGGSEAFF.

This sequence joins TRBV7-9 and TRBJ2-1; 12 bases are a match to TRBD1. CDR3 length equals 16 residues. CDR1 is SEHNR and CDR2 is FQNEAQ in the germline V gene (reference sequence). V trimming: 4 bases; J trimming: 9 bases; junction bases outside the gene matches: 10. Here the CDR3 reads CASSSSGTGGAAEQFF. In DNA form, the CDR3 reads TGTGCCAGCAGCTCCTCCGGGACAGGGGGCGCGGCTGAGCAGTTCTTC. Based on the CDR3 plus reference TRBV7-9 and TRBJ2-1, the full variable domain is DTGVSQNPRHKITKRGQNVTFRCDPISEHNRLYWYRQTLGQGPEFLTYFQNEAQLEKSRLLSDRFSAERPKGSFSTLEIQRTEQGDSAMYLCASSSSGTGGAAEQFFGPGTRLTVL.

The chain employs TRBV5-1 and TRBJ2-7; the match to TRBD1 covers 7 bases. V lost 5 bases, J lost 2 bases, and 13 bases stayed unmatched. In germline, CDR1 is SGHRS, CDR2 YFSETQ. CDR3 length: 16 residues. DNA of the CDR3: TGCGCCAGCAGAAAAACCGGGACAGCAAAGACCTACGAGCAGTACTTC. Its translation is CASRKTGTAKTYEQYF.

The chain carries TRBV7-8 and TRBJ1-6; no clear D. Germline V gene data show CDR1 as SGHVS and CDR2 as FQNEAQ. This CDR3 has 14 residues. Trimming left V 5 bases short and J 7 bases short, with 12 bases between. The CDR3 reads CASSPEVGNSPLHF. DNA for the CDR3: TGTGCCAGCAGCCCCGAGGTGGGAAATTCACCCCTCCACTTT.

The gene calls are TRBV6-1 and TRBJ1-1; D uncertain. The CDR3 runs to 16 residues. The germline gives CDR1 MNHNS, CDR2 SASEGT. Trimming stripped 0 bases from V and 6 bases from J, with 17 bases between. The CDR3 loop reads CASSEAGWRRSSEAFF. The CDR3 DNA reads TGTGCCAGCAGTGAAGCGGGGTGGCGCCGTAGCTCTGAAGCTTTCTTT.

J is TRBJ2-7 and V is TRBV9, with D tentatively TRBD2 (5 bases). CDR1 SGDLS and CDR2 YYNGEE come from the germline V gene. CDR3 length equals 12 residues. V lost 4 bases, J lost 12 bases, and 17 bases lay in between. The CDR3 DNA sequence: TGTGCCAGCAGCCCCCAAGACGGGATCTTGTACTTC. Translation: CASSPQDGILYF.

This clone was observed once. The CDR3: CSVESRGGEKLFF. The CDR3 nucleotides read TGCAGCGTTGAGTCCAGGGGTGGGGAAAAACTGTTTTTT. The chain recombines TRBV29-1 with TRBJ1-4; D is possibly TRBD1 (6 bases). V lost 3 bases, J lost 8 bases, and 13 bases lay in between. The V gene's germline CDR1 is SQVTM and CDR2 ANQGSEA. CDR3 length: 13 residues.